This TCR beta chain was recovered during a study of PD-1 blockade in mismatch repair-deficient tumors. Overall study: Enrolled about 2013-2017, patients had progressing, pretreated mismatch repair-deficient cancers of 11 to 13 types.

PCR or immunohistochemistry showed mismatch repair deficiency in every enrolled patient. The TCR-sequenced patients were a few responders to pembrolizumab. V shed 4 bases, J shed 2 bases, and the junction held 9 bases outside the gene matches. The germline V gene encodes CDR1 MGHDK and CDR2 SYGVNS. The CDR3 has 16 amino acids. Of note for this clone: The antigen is undetermined.

The study's findings and limits: Rapid post-treatment expansion, then contraction, generally preceding radiologic response, marked tumor-resident clones.

Sequencing was performed with immunoSEQ multiplex PCR; in TCRdb, only in-frame clones are kept and a portion is missing. In the table there are about 34,000 clones, 65% to 85% of which are singletons. The receptor was derived from an adult with mismatch repair-deficient cancer. The chain joins TRBV25-1 to TRBJ2-3, with 7 bases fitting TRBD1. The sequencing here drew on PBMCs, taken 6 weeks after starting pembrolizumab. CDR3 coding DNA: TGTGCCAGCAGTGGGTCTAGGACAGGACTCACAGATACGCAGTATTTT. Translating gives CASSGSRTGLTDTQYF.